A selection of T cell receptor beta chains follows, all from one sample in a study of cytomegalovirus exposure and HLA in healthy donors. Clones were read by immunoSEQ multiplex PCR, and TCRdb kept only the in-frame ones, dropping some. The sample includes under 70,000 clones, 65% to 80% of them seen just once. The source material was PBMCs. The receptors here all came from a man between 40 and 49 years old in good health and CMV-seropositive. The CDR3 runs from the conserved cysteine through the conserved F or W. A D gene is named only where the DNA matches it firmly. Rows give clone size only sometimes, using once, few, many, or a class for an expanded clone.

>TRBV25-1|14|NA|TRBJ2-2|TRBD1
TGTGCCAGCAGCGGACAGGGGGCAACCGGGGAGCTGTTTTTT
CASSGQGATGELFF
>TRBV4-1|13|medium-sized|TRBJ1-1|NA
TGCGCCAGCAGCCCCGCGATGACCGGGTTGGCTTTCTTT
CASSPAMTGLAFF
>TRBV14|16|NA|TRBJ1-4|NA
TGTGCCAGCAGCCCCCTGAGGCGGGGGATAAATGAAAAACTGTTTTTT
CASSPLRRGINEKLFF
>TRBV27|12|NA|TRBJ2-3|NA
TGTGCCAGCAGTTTGTCTCAGGGGCCCTCGTATTTT
CASSLSQGPSYF
>TRBV7-2|15|NA|TRBJ1-3|NA
TGTGCCAGCAGCTTATCTGGAGCCTCTGGAAACACCATATATTTT
CASSLSGASGNTIYF
>TRBV7-8|13|NA|TRBJ1-5|NA
TGTGCCAGCAGACCGCGGGGGGTTGGGCCCCAGCATTTT
CASRPRGVGPQHF
>TRBV5-6|16|NA|TRBJ1-2|TRBD1
TGTGCCAGCAGCGATGCCGGGACAGGGCCTAACTATGGCTACACCTTC
CASSDAGTGPNYGYTF
>TRBV29-1|14|NA|TRBJ1-2|TRBD1
TGCAACCGTTGTGGGACAGGGGGCCCCTATGGCTACACCTTC
CNRCGTGGPYGYTF
>TRBV7-9|15|NA|TRBJ1-2|TRBD1
TGTGCCAGCAGCCCCCGGGACAGCTCGAGCTATGGCTACACCTTC
CASSPRDSSSYGYTF
>TRBV18|18|NA|TRBJ1-1|NA
TGTGCCAGCTCACCACTCGTGGTGGGGCAACCTATGAACACTGAAGCTTTCTTT
CASSPLVVGQPMNTEAFF
>TRBV4-1|18|NA|TRBJ2-1|TRBD2
TGCGCCAGCAGCCAAGCCTTACTAGCGGGGGGAACTGACAATGAGCAGTTCTTC
CASSQALLAGGTDNEQFF
>TRBV6-6|14|NA|TRBJ2-2|NA
TGTGCCAGCAGTTACCCTCCCTCCCCCGGGGAGCTGTTTTTT
CASSYPPSPGELFF
>TRBV7-2|15|NA|TRBJ1-6|TRBD1
TGTGCCAGCAGATCCGGGACAGGAGTTAATTCACCCCTCCACTTT
CASRSGTGVNSPLHF
>TRBV11-2|13|few|TRBJ1-1|TRBD1
TGTGCCAGCAGCATCCGACAGGGGCTGTCGGCTTTCTTT
CASSIRQGLSAFF
>TRBV7-2|16|NA|TRBJ2-1|NA
TGTGCCAGCAGCTTAGCACCAGCGGACTCCTACAATGAGCAGTTCTTC
CASSLAPADSYNEQFF
>TRBV2|15|few|TRBJ1-4|NA
TGTGCCAGCAGTGAAGACGGAGGGCCTAATGAAAAACTGTTTTTT
CASSEDGGPNEKLFF
>TRBV6-5|13|few|TRBJ1-6|TRBD1
TGTGCCAGCAGCCGGGACAGGGCTTCACCCCTCCACTTT
CASSRDRASPLHF
>TRBV29-1|13|NA|TRBJ2-7|TRBD1
TGCAGCGCTCTGGACAGGGGGACCTACGAGCAGTACTTC
CSALDRGTYEQYF
>TRBV19|14|NA|TRBJ1-5|TRBD1
TGTGCCAGTGGGACAGGCTATAGCAATCAGCCCCAGCATTTT
CASGTGYSNQPQHF
>TRBV7-3|15|NA|TRBJ2-5|TRBD1
TGTGCCAGCAGCTTAAAGGGGGCCCTCCAAGAGACCCAGTACTTC
CASSLKGALQETQYF
>TRBV5-1|14|NA|TRBJ2-7|NA
TGCGCCAGCAGCTTGGCGGACAGAGGGTACGAGCAGTACTTC
CASSLADRGYEQYF
>TRBV5-1|16|NA|TRBJ2-7|TRBD1
TGCGCCAGCAGCTTGGCCCCGGGACAGGGGTACTACGAGCAGTACTTC
CASSLAPGQGYYEQYF
>TRBV7-9|13|NA|TRBJ2-7|TRBD1
TGTGCCAGCAGCACGACAGGGCCCTGGGAGCAGTACTTC
CASSTTGPWEQYF
>TRBV4-2|18|NA|TRBJ2-1|TRBD2
TGTGCCAGCAGCCAAGATAATGTAAGGGCTAGCGGGTTTAATGAGCAGTTCTTC
CASSQDNVRASGFNEQFF
>TRBV28|14|few|TRBJ1-1|NA
TGTGCCAGCAGTTTAAACAGGAGGAACACTGAAGCTTTCTTT
CASSLNRRNTEAFF
>TRBV6-5|14|NA|TRBJ1-5|NA
TGTGCCAGCAGGGGGGCGTATAGCAATCAGCCCCAGCATTTT
CASRGAYSNQPQHF
>TRBV7-2|16|NA|TRBJ1-6|NA
TGTGCCAGCAGCTTCACCACTATTTTTTATAATTCACCCCTCCACTTT
CASSFTTIFYNSPLHF
>TRBV6-1|15|NA|TRBJ1-2|NA
TGTGCCAGCAGTGAAGCGCTAGAGAGCCTCTATGGCTACACCTTC
CASSEALESLYGYTF
>TRBV5-6|12|NA|TRBJ1-2|NA
TGTGCCAGCAGCTTGGCAGGAATTGGCTACACCTTC
CASSLAGIGYTF
>TRBV27|13|few|TRBJ2-2|NA
TGTGCCAGCAGCGGCAGGGTGGCCGGGGAGCTGTTTTTT
CASSGRVAGELFF
>TRBV5-6|15|NA|TRBJ2-7|NA
TGTGCCAGCAGCTTGAGGGGCAGGGGAAGGTACGAGCAGTACTTC
CASSLRGRGRYEQYF
>TRBV6-6|16|few|TRBJ2-1|TRBD2
TGTGCCAGCAGTCCCACCGGACTTATTGGGGGGGATGAGCAGTTCTTC
CASSPTGLIGGDEQFF
>TRBV7-9|16|NA|TRBJ2-7|NA
TGTGCCAGCAGCTTAGATTTCGGACTGAGCTCCTACGAGCAGTACTTC
CASSLDFGLSSYEQYF
>TRBV6-1|12|NA|TRBJ1-4|NA
TGTGCCAGCAGTGAGACGGGGTGGTGGCTGTTTTTT
CASSETGWWLFF
>TRBV19|14|NA|TRBJ1-6|TRBD1
TGTGCCACCAGGGACAGCGGCTATAATTCACCCCTCCACTTT
CATRDSGYNSPLHF
>TRBV7-9|15|once|TRBJ1-1|NA
TGTGCCAGCAGCTACTGGACAAGACTGAACACTGAAGCTTTCTTT
CASSYWTRLNTEAFF
>TRBV4-1|16|NA|TRBJ1-4|NA
TGCGCCAGCAGCCAAGATATCAGCGGGGGTCGTGAAAAACTGTTTTTT
CASSQDISGGREKLFF
>TRBV27|15|NA|TRBJ1-1|NA
TGTGCCAGCAGCCGCCCACTGGGAGCGCAGACTGAAGCTTTCTTT
CASSRPLGAQTEAFF
>TRBV7-2|14|NA|TRBJ1-1|NA
TGTGCCAGCAGCTTAGTCTCAGGGGAGGGAGAAGCTTTCTTT
CASSLVSGEGEAFF
>TRBV19|16|NA|TRBJ1-2|TRBD1
TGTGCCAGTAGTATAGGTTTAGGGGACAGAGTCTATGGCTACACCTTC
CASSIGLGDRVYGYTF
>TRBV9|14|NA|TRBJ1-2|TRBD1
TGTGCCAGCAGCGTAGGACAGGGCCTTAGCGGCTACACCTTC
CASSVGQGLSGYTF
>TRBV5-4|15|once|TRBJ2-5|TRBD2
TGTGCCAGCAGCTACGGGACTAGCGACCGAGAGACCCAGTACTTC
CASSYGTSDRETQYF
>TRBV13|16|NA|TRBJ1-1|NA
TGTGCCAGCAGCTTAGGCCTTAACAAGATGAACACTGAAGCTTTCTTT
CASSLGLNKMNTEAFF
>TRBV6-5|13|few|TRBJ2-7|TRBD1
TGTGCCAGCAGGCCCGGACAGGACTACGAGCAGTACTTC
CASRPGQDYEQYF
>TRBV15|14|NA|TRBJ1-1|NA
TGTGCCACCAGCAGGAGACAGTCTTACACTGAAGCTTTCTTT
CATSRRQSYTEAFF